This T cell receptor (beta chain) is drawn from a study of T cells in Graves' hyperthyroidism and ophthalmopathy. Study outcomes and limitations: Progression to ophthalmopathy was predicted a median of 6.5 months early.

In regard to this clonotype: Its antigen remains unidentified. No conserved phenylalanine or tryptophan ends this CDR3, so it is likely a read error.

TCR beta CDR3 regions were amplified from RNA transcripts. The study used the HTBI primer set for a first-round RT-PCR of the TCR CDR3. A single record per CDR3 protein comes from TCRdb applying MiXCR to the multiplex PCR reads. The sample contains hundreds of thousands of distinct CDR3 sequences, just under 20% of which appear only once. The CDR3 consists of 15 residues. CDR1 is SGHRS, CDR2 YFSETQ, per germline. V and J are TRBV5-1 and TRBJ2-1; perhaps TRBD2 as D (6 bases). The sequencing sample was made of blood. This clonotype was sampled from a man in his forties or fifties with Graves' ophthalmopathy. The CDR3 is CASSFVSGPYNEQFL. CDR3 in DNA: TGTGCCAGCAGCTTTGTTAGCGGACCTTACAATGAGCAGTTCCTC.